Following are 30 T cell receptor beta chains from one sample sequenced in a study of blood T cell repertoires in COVID-19. Only in-frame clones appear in the TCRdb table, and some are missing; sequencing was by immunoSEQ multiplex PCR. The sample includes about 52,000 clones, around 80% of them seen just once. Material for sequencing was peripheral blood. The source of these receptors is a woman of 80 years or more with COVID-19, enrolled during active disease.

The chain links TRBV29-1 to TRBJ2-3; possibly TRBD2 for D (6 bases). Trimming left V 2 bases short and J 5 bases short, with 14 bases between. The CDR3 contains 14 residues. Germline CDR1 reads SQVTM; CDR2 reads ANQGSEA. The CDR3 loop reads CSVEPAGRIDTQYF. CDR3 nucleotide sequence: TGCAGCGTTGAACCGGCGGGACGGATAGATACGCAGTATTTT.

The chain combines TRBV18 with TRBJ2-1, with TRBD2 matching 15 bases. Germline trimming cut 5 bases from V and 10 bases from J; bases unmatched to any gene: 6. The CDR3 loop spans 15 amino acids. The germline V gene encodes CDR1 KGHSH and CDR2 LQKENI. CDR3 bases: TGTGCCAGCTCATTTGGACTAGCGGGAGGGGAGGAGCAGTTCTTC. Amino acid sequence: CASSFGLAGGEEQFF.

The V and J genes are TRBV7-6 and TRBJ1-4; D not resolved. This CDR3 has 15 residues. Deletions cut 6 bases from V and 7 bases from J, with 18 bases between. Germline CDR1 and CDR2: SGHVS and FNYEAQ. CDR3 in DNA: TGTGCCAGCAGTCTTACAGCAGGATCCGGTGAAAAACTGTTTTTT. This codes for CASSLTAGSGEKLFF.

The V call is TRBV6-4, the J call TRBJ1-1; D possibly corresponds to TRBD1 (6 bases). The germline V gene encodes CDR1 MRHNA and CDR2 SNTAGT. V shed 7 bases and J shed 7 bases, with 19 bases lying between them. The CDR3 covers 14 residues. The CDR3 nucleotides are TGTGCCAGCACCTTCCCTGGGGGACACTTTGAAGCTTTCTTT. Translation: CASTFPGGHFEAFF.

The CDR3 DNA is TGCAGCGTCAGGGACAGGGGCGAGACCCAGTACTTC. This translates into CSVRDRGETQYF. The V call is TRBV29-1, the J call TRBJ2-5; 10 positions agree with TRBD1. From germline, CDR1 is SQVTM and CDR2 ANQGSEA. V trimming: 6 bases; J trimming: 5 bases; junction bases outside the gene matches: 3. The CDR3 contains 12 residues.

The chain recombines TRBV10-3 with TRBJ2-1; 9 bases are a match to TRBD1. CDR3 size: 15 residues. The V segment lost 4 bases and the J segment 7 bases; nucleotides outside the gene matches: 8. Per the germline V gene, CDR1 is ENHRY and CDR2 is SYGVKD. Here the CDR3 reads CAISASDRGKNEQFF. In DNA, the CDR3 is TGTGCCATCAGTGCCTCGGACAGGGGAAAGAATGAGCAGTTCTTC.

This clone was recorded only once. This chain joins TRBV6-2 or TRBV6-3 and TRBJ2-7; TRBD2 matches 8 bases. Germline loops: CDR1 MNHEY, CDR2 SVGEGT. CDR3 size: 15 residues. Germline trimming cut 5 bases from V and 0 bases from J; bases unmatched to any gene: 6. In DNA form, the CDR3 reads TGTGCCAGCAGTCTATCCGGGACTAGCTCCTACGAGCAGTACTTC. Its translation: CASSLSGTSSYEQYF.

The chain recombines TRBV24-1 with TRBJ2-1, with 14 bases matching TRBD2. V gave up 5 bases and J gave up 8 bases; unmatched junction bases: 4. This CDR3 region has 15 residues. The germline CDR1 and CDR2 sequences are KGHDR and SFDVKD. The CDR3 nucleotides are TGTGCCACCAGTGCTGGGACTAGCGGGAGAGATGAGCAGTTCTTC. This gives the protein CATSAGTSGRDEQFF.

The CDR3 coding sequence is TGTGCCAGCAGCCGCGGGGGACGGAGCTACGAGCAGTACTTC. Protein product: CASSRGGRSYEQYF. This chain uses TRBV6-5 with TRBJ2-7, with 7 nucleotides matching TRBD2. With 6 bases clipped from V and 3 bases from J, the junction kept 8 bases outside the gene matches. CDR1 MNHEY and CDR2 SVGAGI come from the germline V gene. The CDR3 covers 14 residues.

The V and J genes are TRBV7-2 and TRBJ2-7; a weak D match, TRBD2 (6 bases). Germline V gene data show CDR1 as SGHTA and CDR2 as FQGNSA. V was clipped by 5 bases and J by 7 bases, with 18 bases between them. This CDR3 spans 14 amino acids. CDR3 loop: CASSPGGSRREQYF. CDR3 nucleotide sequence: TGTGCCAGCAGCCCCGGGGGTAGCCGGCGTGAGCAGTACTTC.

This sequence joins TRBV2 and TRBJ2-2, with 8 positions matching TRBD2. Germline lookup yields CDR1 SNHLY and CDR2 FYNNEI. The CDR3 consists of 16 residues. The junction had 6 bases not matched to a gene; V was cut back by 6 bases and J by 0 bases. The CDR3 loop reads CASRAPGLANTGELFF. The CDR3 nucleotides read TGTGCCAGCAGGGCGCCGGGACTAGCGAACACCGGGGAGCTGTTTTTT.

The rearrangement links TRBV2 to TRBJ1-2; D gene ambiguous. Trimming removed 4 bases from V and 6 bases from J, with 18 bases in between. The V gene's germline CDR1 is SNHLY and CDR2 FYNNEI. The CDR3 sequence is 15 residues long. Here the CDR3 DNA reads TGTGCCAGCAGTGGCAATCGGGAGGTGTCCCATGGCTACACCTTC. It translates to CASSGNREVSHGYTF. Based on the CDR3 plus reference TRBV2 and TRBJ1-2, the full variable domain is EPEVTQTPSHQVTQMGQEVILRCVPISNHLYFYWYRQILGQKVEFLVSFYNNEISEKSEIFDDQFSVERPDGSNFTLKIRSTKLEDSAMYFCASSGNREVSHGYTFGSGTRLTVV.

This chain connects TRBV7-9 to TRBJ1-6; 8 bases line up with TRBD1. Germline V gives CDR1 SEHNR, CDR2 FQNEAQ (reference sequence). The CDR3 runs to 17 residues. Losses at the gene ends were 2 bases for V and 6 bases for J; bases not matched to a gene: 9. The CDR3 sequence is CASSLSPGTGGNSPLHF. CDR3 sequence (DNA): TGTGCCAGCAGCTTATCCCCCGGGACAGGCGGTAATTCACCCCTCCACTTT.

CDR3 bases: TGTGCCAGCAGCAAACCCGGGACTAGCCGTTCCACCGGGGAGCTGTTTTTT. This sequence encodes CASSKPGTSRSTGELFF. This chain joins TRBV28 and TRBJ2-2; TRBD2 aligns across 9 bases. The V and J ends lost 6 bases and 4 bases, in that order; junction bases with no gene match: 12. CDR1 is MDHEN and CDR2 is SYDVKM in the germline V gene. The CDR3 loop spans 17 amino acids.

The chain is built from TRBV28 and TRBJ1-2, with 9 bases lining up with TRBD1. The length of the CDR3 is 13 residues. The junction had 8 bases not matched to a gene; V was cut back by 7 bases and J by 8 bases. Germline-derived CDR1 and CDR2 are MDHEN and SYDVKM. The CDR3 nucleotides are TGTGCCAGCACCCTACAGGGGGCGGGGGGCTACACCTTC. Translating gives CASTLQGAGGYTF.

The count of this clone is one. The chain recombines TRBV9 with TRBJ2-1; TRBD2 matches at 9 bases. Germline V lookup: CDR1 SGDLS, CDR2 YYNGEE. The junction had 3 bases not matched to a gene; V was cut back by 2 bases and J by 9 bases. CDR3 length: 13 amino acids. The CDR3 here is CASSVREGGEQFF. The CDR3 DNA reads as TGTGCCAGCAGCGTGCGGGAGGGGGGTGAGCAGTTCTTC.

The V gene is TRBV11-3, the J gene TRBJ2-1; the match to TRBD2 covers 11 bases. The CDR3 runs 17 residues. The V and J ends lost 1 base and 0 bases, in that order; junction bases with no gene match: 2. The germline V gene has CDR1 SGHNT and CDR2 YENEEA. The CDR3 here is CASSLGTSGSSYNEQFF. CDR3 coding DNA: TGTGCCAGCAGCTTAGGAACTAGCGGGAGCTCCTACAATGAGCAGTTCTTC.

The chain recombines TRBV29-1 with TRBJ2-1, with 8 bases aligning to TRBD1. This CDR3 is built from 15 residues. CDR1 and CDR2 (germline): SQVTM, ANQGSEA. The V segment lost 7 bases and the J segment 6 bases; nucleotides outside the gene matches: 14. In DNA, the CDR3 is TGCAGCGCCCAACCCCAGGGGGCGCGCGGCAATGAGCAGTTCTTC. It yields the protein CSAQPQGARGNEQFF.

This chain connects TRBV5-5 to TRBJ2-1, with a tentative D call TRBD2 (5 bases). V was trimmed by 1 base and J by 7 bases, leaving 15 bases between them. The CDR3 covers 15 residues. Germline V CDR1 and CDR2: SGHKS, YYEKEE (reference sequence). The DNA for the CDR3 is TGTGCCAGCAGCTTGATGGTCGGGGTTAAAAATGAGCAGTTCTTC. Its translation is CASSLMVGVKNEQFF.

The chain has TRBV3-1 (or the pseudogene TRBV3-2) and TRBJ1-4, with D possibly matching TRBD1 (5 bases). The germline gives CDR1 LGHDT, CDR2 YNNKEL (reference sequence). The CDR3 spans 16 residues. V was trimmed by 1 base and J by 4 bases, leaving 13 bases between them. The DNA for the CDR3 is TGTGCCAGCAGCCAAGTCCGGGGGTCGGGTAATGAAAAACTGTTTTTT. The encoded protein is CASSQVRGSGNEKLFF.

V and J are TRBV4-1 and TRBJ2-1; 8 bases line up with TRBD2. The V gene's germline CDR1 is MGHRA and CDR2 YSYEKL. This CDR3 has 16 amino acids. V dropped 1 base and J dropped 6; count of bases not matched to a gene: 8. CDR3 DNA sequence: TGCGCCAGCAGCCAAGTGGGTAGCGGGAATTTCAATGAGCAGTTCTTC. Translation: CASSQVGSGNFNEQFF.

The V and J genes are TRBV5-1 and TRBJ2-7; TRBD1 aligns across 8 bases. CDR1 SGHRS and CDR2 YFSETQ come from the germline V gene. The CDR3 length is 16 residues. The V gene end was trimmed by 4 bases and the J gene end by 3 bases; junction bases not matched to a gene: 12. The CDR3 spells CASSLNPGTGGYEQYF. The CDR3 DNA is TGCGCCAGCAGCCTAAATCCCGGGACAGGCGGCTACGAGCAGTACTTC.

This clone came up once. The rearrangement uses TRBV10-3 and TRBJ2-3, with TRBD2 identical over 13 bases. CDR1 is ENHRY and CDR2 is SYGVKD in the germline V gene. V gave up 0 bases and J gave up 5 bases; unmatched junction bases: 5. The CDR3 runs 17 residues. Here the CDR3 reads CAISESGTSGNLDTQYF. The DNA for the CDR3 is TGTGCCATCAGTGAGTCGGGGACTAGCGGGAATCTAGATACGCAGTATTTT.

V is TRBV15 and J is TRBJ1-4; 10 bases are a match to TRBD1. This CDR3 spans 15 amino acids. J gave up 5 bases and V 5 bases, and 5 bases lay outside the gene matches. Germline CDR1 is LNHNV and CDR2 is YYDKDF (reference sequence). CDR3 nucleotide sequence: TGTGCCACCAGCCCGTTGGGACAGGGGAATGAAAAACTGTTTTTT. This gives the protein CATSPLGQGNEKLFF.

This chain links TRBV30 with TRBJ1-4; tentatively, D is TRBD1 (5 bases). Trimming cost V 2 bases and J 2 bases, with 12 bases left between them. The CDR3 sequence is 15 residues long. Per germline, CDR1 GTSNPN and CDR2 SVGIG (reference sequence). The CDR3: CAWSPTRGTNEKLFF. Written as DNA, the CDR3 is TGTGCCTGGAGTCCGACACGGGGGACTAATGAAAAACTGTTTTTT.

V gene TRBV3-1 (or the pseudogene TRBV3-2) combines with J gene TRBJ2-7; 14 nucleotides agree with TRBD2. The CDR3 runs 19 residues. V was clipped by 1 base and J by 2 bases; unmatched bases: 10. The V gene's germline CDR1 is LGHDT and CDR2 YNNKEL (reference sequence). CDR3: CASSQGGGGLAGVTYEQYF. CDR3 DNA: TGTGCCAGCAGCCAAGGCGGGGGGGGACTAGCGGGAGTTACCTACGAGCAGTACTTC.

The genes are TRBV7-9 and TRBJ2-3; 13 positions agree with TRBD2. The CDR3 contains 17 residues. The germline gives CDR1 SEHNR, CDR2 FQNEAQ (reference sequence). V lost 1 base to trimming and J lost 6 bases; unmatched junction nucleotides: 7. The CDR3 DNA reads TGTGCCAGCAGCTTAGAACTAGCGGGAGGGCCCTGGGATACGCAGTATTTT. Protein product: CASSLELAGGPWDTQYF.

V and J are TRBV5-1 and TRBJ2-7, with TRBD2 matching 8 bases. The germline CDR1 and CDR2 sequences are SGHRS and YFSETQ. The CDR3 has 14 residues. V shed 4 bases and J 3 bases; nucleotides not matched to a gene: 6. CDR3 sequence: CASSTGTSYYEQYF. Written as DNA, the CDR3 is TGCGCCAGCAGCACCGGGACTAGTTACTACGAGCAGTACTTC.

The chain carries TRBV2 and TRBJ2-3; 8 bases map to TRBD1. Unmatched junction bases numbered 11, after V lost 6 bases and J lost 6 bases. CDR1 is SNHLY and CDR2 is FYNNEI in the germline V gene. The CDR3 sequence is 15 residues long. The CDR3 loop is CASSERQGASDTQYF. In nucleotides, the CDR3 is TGTGCCAGCAGCGAGAGGCAGGGGGCGTCCGATACGCAGTATTTT.

The chain has TRBV2 and TRBJ1-6; D not resolved. V was pared by 4 bases and J by 4 bases, with 5 bases between. The CDR3 is made up of 13 amino acids. Germline-derived CDR1 and CDR2 are SNHLY and FYNNEI. For the CDR3, the DNA is TGTGCCAGCAGTGCGGAGTATAATTCACCCCTCCACTTT. Its protein product is CASSAEYNSPLHF. Drawing the rest from reference TRBV2 and TRBJ1-6, the complete variable domain is EPEVTQTPSHQVTQMGQEVILRCVPISNHLYFYWYRQILGQKVEFLVSFYNNEISEKSEIFDDQFSVERPDGSNFTLKIRSTKLEDSAMYFCASSAEYNSPLHFGNGTRLTVT.